This T cell receptor (beta chain) was observed in a study of blood T cell repertoires in COVID-19. Study-wide context: Samples of COVID-19 (acute and convalescent) were obtained from the United States, Italy and Spain. Sample material is recorded as cDNA or gDNA derived from T cells, B-cell-depleted T cells, or PBMCs.

All enrollees were roughly 18 to 90 years old and from 25 or so US areas. Resolution of symptoms, clearance, or two negative PCRs was present in recovered Cohort 3 donors. TCRdb keeps only in-frame clones here, not all; method: immunoSEQ multiplex PCR. The data show about 250,000 clones, 80% to 90% seen once. Input material: PBMCs or T cells enriched from blood (not recorded which). This clonotype originated in a woman aged 25 to 39 who had recovered from COVID-19.

In DNA, the CDR3 is TGTGCCAGCAGTTCCCCCGGACTAACCCAAGAGACCCAGTACTTC. This encodes CASSSPGLTQETQYF. The genes are TRBV28 and TRBJ2-5, with D maybe TRBD2 (6 bases). CDR1 MDHEN and CDR2 SYDVKM come from the germline V gene. V lost 4 bases, J lost 1 base, and 13 bases lay in between. The CDR3 covers 15 residues.